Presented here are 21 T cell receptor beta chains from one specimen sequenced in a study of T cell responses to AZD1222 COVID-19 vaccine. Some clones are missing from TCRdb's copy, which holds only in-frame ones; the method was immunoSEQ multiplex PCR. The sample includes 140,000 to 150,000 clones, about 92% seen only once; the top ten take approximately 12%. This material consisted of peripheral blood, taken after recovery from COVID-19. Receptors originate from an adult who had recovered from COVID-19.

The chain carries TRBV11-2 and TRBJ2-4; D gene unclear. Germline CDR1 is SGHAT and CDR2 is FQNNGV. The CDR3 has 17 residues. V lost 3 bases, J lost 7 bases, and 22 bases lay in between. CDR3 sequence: CASSLRHMGQLGNIQYF. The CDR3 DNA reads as TGTGCCAGCAGCTTGAGGCACATGGGCCAACTGGGGAACATTCAGTACTTC.

Here the CDR3 reads CAISDLPRQGEGETQYF. CDR3 coding DNA: TGTGCCATCAGTGATCTGCCGCGACAGGGTGAGGGAGAGACCCAGTACTTC. V gene TRBV10-3 combines with J gene TRBJ2-5; 7 bases line up with TRBD1. The length of the CDR3 is 17 residues. Germline-derived CDR1 and CDR2 are ENHRY and SYGVKD. J gave up 4 bases and V 3 bases, and 14 bases lay outside the gene matches.

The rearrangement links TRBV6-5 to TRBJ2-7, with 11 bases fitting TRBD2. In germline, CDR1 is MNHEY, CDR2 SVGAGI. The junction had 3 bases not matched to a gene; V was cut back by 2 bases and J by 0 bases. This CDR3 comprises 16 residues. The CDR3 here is CASSYLGTSGSYEQYF. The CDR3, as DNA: TGTGCCAGCAGTTACCTTGGGACTAGCGGCTCCTACGAGCAGTACTTC.

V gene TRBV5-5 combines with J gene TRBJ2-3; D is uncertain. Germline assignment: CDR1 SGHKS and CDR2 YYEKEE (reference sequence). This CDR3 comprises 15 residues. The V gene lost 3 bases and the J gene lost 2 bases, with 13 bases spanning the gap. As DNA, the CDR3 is TGTGCCAGCAGCTCCACTATCGACCCCACAGATACGCAGTATTTT. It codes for CASSSTIDPTDTQYF.

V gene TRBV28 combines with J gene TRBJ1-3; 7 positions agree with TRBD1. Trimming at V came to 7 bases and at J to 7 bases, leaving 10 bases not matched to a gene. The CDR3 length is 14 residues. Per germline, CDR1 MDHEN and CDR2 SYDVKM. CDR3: CASTSTGKWNTIYF. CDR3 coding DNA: TGTGCCAGCACCTCGACAGGGAAGTGGAACACCATATATTTT.

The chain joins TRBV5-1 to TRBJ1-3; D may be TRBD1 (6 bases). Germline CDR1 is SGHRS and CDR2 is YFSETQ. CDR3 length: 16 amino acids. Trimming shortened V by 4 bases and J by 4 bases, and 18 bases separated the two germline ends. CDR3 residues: CASSPSTGTAGNTIYF. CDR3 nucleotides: TGCGCCAGCAGCCCTTCCACAGGGACGGCGGGAAACACCATATATTTT.

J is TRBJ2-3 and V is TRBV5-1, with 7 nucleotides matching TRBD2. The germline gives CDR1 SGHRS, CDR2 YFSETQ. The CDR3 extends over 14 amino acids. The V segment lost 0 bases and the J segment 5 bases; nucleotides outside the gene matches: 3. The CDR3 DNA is TGCGCCAGCAGCTTGGATAGGGAGGGAGATACGCAGTATTTT. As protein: CASSLDREGDTQYF. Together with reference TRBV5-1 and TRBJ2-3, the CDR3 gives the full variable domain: KAGVTQTPRYLIKTRGQQVTLSCSPISGHRSVSWYQQTPGQGLQFLFEYFSETQRNKGNFPGRFSGRQFSNSRSEMNVSTLELGDSALYLCASSLDREGDTQYFGPGTRLTVL.

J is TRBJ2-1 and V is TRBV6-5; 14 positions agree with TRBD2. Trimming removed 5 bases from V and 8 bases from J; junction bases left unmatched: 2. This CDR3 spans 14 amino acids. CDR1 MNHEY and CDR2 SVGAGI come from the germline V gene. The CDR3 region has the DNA TGTGCCAGCAGTAGGACTAGCGGGAGGCATGAGCAGTTCTTC. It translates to CASSRTSGRHEQFF.

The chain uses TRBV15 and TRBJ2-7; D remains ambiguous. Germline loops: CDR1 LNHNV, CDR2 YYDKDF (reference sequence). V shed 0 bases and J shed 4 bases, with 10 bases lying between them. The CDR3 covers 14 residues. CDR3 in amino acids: CATSRDRRSYEQYF. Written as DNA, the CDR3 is TGTGCCACCAGCAGAGATCGGAGATCTTACGAGCAGTACTTC.

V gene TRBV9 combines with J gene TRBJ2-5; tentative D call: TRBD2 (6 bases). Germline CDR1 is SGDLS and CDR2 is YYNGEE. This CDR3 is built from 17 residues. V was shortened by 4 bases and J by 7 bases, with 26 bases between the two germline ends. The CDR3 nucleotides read TGTGCCAGCAGCCTCGACATCGTAACGGGAGATCGGGGGACCCAGTACTTC. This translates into CASSLDIVTGDRGTQYF.

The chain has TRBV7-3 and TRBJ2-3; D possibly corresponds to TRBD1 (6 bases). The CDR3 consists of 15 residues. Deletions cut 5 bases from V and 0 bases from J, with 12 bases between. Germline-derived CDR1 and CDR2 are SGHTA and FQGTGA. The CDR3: CASSATGMSTDTQYF. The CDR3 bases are TGTGCCAGCAGCGCTACAGGGATGAGCACAGATACGCAGTATTTT.

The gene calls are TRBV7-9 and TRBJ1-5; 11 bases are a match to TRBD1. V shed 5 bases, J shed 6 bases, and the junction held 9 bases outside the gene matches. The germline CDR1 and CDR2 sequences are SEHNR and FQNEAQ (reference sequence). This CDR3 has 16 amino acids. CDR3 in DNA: TGTGCCAGCAGCGCCTGGGCCGGGACAGGGGGTCAGCCCCAGCATTTT. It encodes CASSAWAGTGGQPQHF.

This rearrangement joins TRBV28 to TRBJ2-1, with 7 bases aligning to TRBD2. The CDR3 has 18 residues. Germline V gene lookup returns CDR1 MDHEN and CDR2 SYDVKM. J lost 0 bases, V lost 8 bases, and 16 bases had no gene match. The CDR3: CASGSGGKGESSYNEQFF. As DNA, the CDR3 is TGTGCCAGCGGTTCGGGGGGTAAGGGCGAAAGCTCCTACAATGAGCAGTTCTTC. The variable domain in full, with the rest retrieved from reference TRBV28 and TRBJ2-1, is DVKVTQSSRYLVKRTGEKVFLECVQDMDHENMFWYRQDPGLGLRLIYFSYDVKMKEKGDIPEGYSVSREKKERFSLILESASTNQTSMYLCASGSGGKGESSYNEQFFGPGTRLTVL.

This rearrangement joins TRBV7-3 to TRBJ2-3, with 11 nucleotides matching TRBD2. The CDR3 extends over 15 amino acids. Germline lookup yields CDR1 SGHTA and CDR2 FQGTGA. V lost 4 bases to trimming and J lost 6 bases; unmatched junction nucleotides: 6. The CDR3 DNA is TGTGCCAGCAGCTCGGGACTAGCGGCGGGCGATACGCAGTATTTT. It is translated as CASSSGLAAGDTQYF.

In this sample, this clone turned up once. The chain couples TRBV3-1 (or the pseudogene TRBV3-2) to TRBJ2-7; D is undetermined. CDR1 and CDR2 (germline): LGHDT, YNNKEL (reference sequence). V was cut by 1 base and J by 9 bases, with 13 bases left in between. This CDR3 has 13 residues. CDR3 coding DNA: TGTGCCAGCAGCCAAGTGGGCGCACATTGGCAGTACTTC. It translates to CASSQVGAHWQYF.

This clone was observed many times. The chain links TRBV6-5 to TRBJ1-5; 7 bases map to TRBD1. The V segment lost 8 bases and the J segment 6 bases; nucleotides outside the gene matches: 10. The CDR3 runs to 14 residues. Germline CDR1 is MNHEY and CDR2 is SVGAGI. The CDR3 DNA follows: TGTGCCAGCCAGGGCCAGGGGGTAAGTCAGCCCCAGCATTTT. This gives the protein CASQGQGVSQPQHF.

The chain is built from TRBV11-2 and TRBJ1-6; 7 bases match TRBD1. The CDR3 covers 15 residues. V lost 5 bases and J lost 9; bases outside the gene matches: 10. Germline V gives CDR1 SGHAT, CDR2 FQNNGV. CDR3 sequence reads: CASSLRTGVGSPLHF. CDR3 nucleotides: TGTGCCAGCAGCCTCCGCACAGGGGTGGGTTCACCCCTCCACTTT.

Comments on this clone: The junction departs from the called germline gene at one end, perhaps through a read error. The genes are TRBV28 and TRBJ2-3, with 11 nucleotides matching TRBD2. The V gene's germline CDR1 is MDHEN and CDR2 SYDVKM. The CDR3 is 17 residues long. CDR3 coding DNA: TGTGCCAGCAATTTAGCGGGAGGGACCCGGGCTGGGGATACGCAGTATTTT. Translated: CASNLAGGTRAGDTQYF.

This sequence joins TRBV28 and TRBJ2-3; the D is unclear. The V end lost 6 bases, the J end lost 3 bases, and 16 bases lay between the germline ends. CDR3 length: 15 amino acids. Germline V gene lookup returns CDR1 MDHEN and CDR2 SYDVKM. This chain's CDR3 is CASRPLPGGTDTQYF. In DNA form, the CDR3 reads TGTGCCAGCAGACCACTCCCTGGCGGTACAGATACGCAGTATTTT.

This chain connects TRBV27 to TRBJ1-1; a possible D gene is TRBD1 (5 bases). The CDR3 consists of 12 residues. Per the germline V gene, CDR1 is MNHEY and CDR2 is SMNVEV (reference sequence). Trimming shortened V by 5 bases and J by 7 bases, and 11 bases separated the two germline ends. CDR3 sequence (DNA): TGTGCCAGCAGTGGGACGGATCGTGAAGCTTTCTTT. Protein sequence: CASSGTDREAFF.

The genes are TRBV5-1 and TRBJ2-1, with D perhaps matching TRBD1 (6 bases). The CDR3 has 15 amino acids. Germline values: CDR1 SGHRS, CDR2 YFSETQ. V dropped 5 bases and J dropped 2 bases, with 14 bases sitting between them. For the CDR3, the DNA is TGCGCCAGCAGGCCTGGGACACCCACCTACAATGAGCAGTTCTTC. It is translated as CASRPGTPTYNEQFF.